The next 20 T cell receptor beta chains were all read from a single sample in a study of T cell repertoires in cytomegalovirus infection. No antigen is known for these receptors. TCRdb used MiXCR to reprocess the reads, holding one entry per CDR3 protein. The sample holds around 71,000 distinct CDR3 sequences, approximately 40% seen once. The starting material was CD8+ T cells from cultured PBMCs, obtained from culture after CMV antigen stimulation. The receptor set was obtained from a human donor in good health (CMV status not recorded). Some clones in this sample may be carry-over from other donors' samples.

This clonotype was counted at least ten times. This chain connects TRBV29-1 to TRBJ1-1; no clear D. Trimming took off 6 bases at V and 4 bases at J, with 9 bases between the two ends. The CDR3 runs to 11 residues. Germline loops: CDR1 SQVTM, CDR2 ANQGSEA. CDR3 in DNA: TGCAGCGTCTCCAGAGCCACTGAAGCTTTCTTT. It yields the protein CSVSRATEAFF.

This chain uses TRBV6-4 with TRBJ2-1, with 7 bases lining up with TRBD1. CDR3 size: 15 residues. Trimming took 5 bases from V and 0 from J; bases not matched to a gene: 4. Per the germline V gene, CDR1 is MRHNA and CDR2 is SNTAGT. CDR3 residues: CASSIRDSSYNEQFF. CDR3 nucleotide sequence: TGTGCCAGCAGTATCCGGGACAGCTCCTACAATGAGCAGTTCTTC.

This sequence joins TRBV4-1 and TRBJ2-3; TRBD1 is a possible D gene (5 bases). The V end was cut by 1 base, the J end by 3 bases, with 8 bases between. The germline CDR1 and CDR2 sequences are MGHRA and YSYEKL. The length of the CDR3 is 14 residues. The CDR3 sequence: CASSQVQGTDTQYF. Here the CDR3 DNA reads TGCGCCAGCAGCCAAGTCCAGGGAACAGATACGCAGTATTTT.

This sequence joins TRBV5-6 and TRBJ2-1; D is perhaps TRBD1 or TRBD2 (6 bases each). Germline V gene sequence: CDR1 SGHDT, CDR2 YYEEEE. V was clipped by 0 bases and J by 4 bases, with 11 bases between them. The length of the CDR3 is 15 residues. The DNA of the CDR3 is TGTGCCAGCAGCTTGGGGTCGGGGGCTTACAATGAGCAGTTCTTC. Encoded protein: CASSLGSGAYNEQFF.

The sample holds a few counts of this clonotype. CDR3 bases: TGCAGCGTCTACACGGGGAGACACACTGAAGCTTTCTTT. This sequence encodes CSVYTGRHTEAFF. V gene TRBV29-1 combines with J gene TRBJ1-1, with D uncertain. The CDR3 has 13 residues. V was pared by 6 bases and J by 3 bases, with 14 bases between. Germline loops: CDR1 SQVTM, CDR2 ANQGSEA.

The chain combines TRBV12-3 or TRBV12-4 with TRBJ2-6; TRBD1 might be the D (6 bases). CDR3 length: 15 residues. Between the trimmed V and J ends, which lost 6 bases and 0 bases, there was a span of 9 bases. CDR3: CASSDRSSGANVLTF. As DNA, the CDR3 is TGTGCCAGCAGCGACAGGAGCTCTGGGGCCAACGTCCTGACTTTC.

This clonotype was observed a single time. This chain uses TRBV12-3 or TRBV12-4 with TRBJ2-5; D possibly corresponds to TRBD2 (7 bases). The CDR3 totals 14 residues. V lost 3 bases to trimming and J lost 5 bases, with 13 bases between them. The CDR3 DNA sequence: TGTGCCAGCAGTTTGGGGGGGGGCGGGGAGACCCAGTACTTC. The encoded protein is CASSLGGGGETQYF.

In this sample, this clonotype turned up many times. This chain joins TRBV7-2 and TRBJ2-5; 9 nucleotides align to TRBD1. Germline-derived CDR1 and CDR2 are SGHTA and FQGNSA. The J segment lost 1 base and the V segment lost 3 bases, leaving 3 bases of the junction unmatched. CDR3 length: 15 residues. CDR3 residues: CASSFTGGRQETQYF. The DNA of the CDR3 is TGTGCCAGCAGCTTTACAGGGGGCCGCCAAGAGACCCAGTACTTC.

The chain joins TRBV29-1 to TRBJ2-7; TRBD1 matches 8 bases. Per the germline V gene, CDR1 is SQVTM and CDR2 is ANQGSEA. CDR3 length: 16 residues. The J segment lost 3 bases and the V segment lost 5 bases, leaving 15 bases of the junction unmatched. The CDR3 is CSVRDRGVGGIYEQYF. The CDR3 DNA reads as TGCAGCGTTAGAGACAGGGGCGTTGGGGGCATCTACGAGCAGTACTTC.

The chain couples TRBV6-4 to TRBJ2-1; D call uncertain. The CDR3 runs to 13 residues. From germline, CDR1 is MRHNA and CDR2 SNTAGT. The V end lost 2 bases, the J end lost 6 bases, and 8 bases lay between the germline ends. The CDR3 DNA follows: TGTGCCAGCAGTGACGGACCCTCCAATGAGCAGTTCTTC. It specifies CASSDGPSNEQFF.

This clonotype was counted only a few times. This chain joins TRBV4-1 and TRBJ2-1, with TRBD1 matching over 9 bases. Germline V gene lookup returns CDR1 MGHRA and CDR2 YSYEKL. CDR3 size: 15 residues. Trimming took 4 bases from V and 4 from J; bases not matched to a gene: 5. The CDR3 bases are TGCGCCAGCAGCCGCACCGGGACAGGGTACAATGAGCAGTTCTTC. Its translation is CASSRTGTGYNEQFF.

This clonotype was observed a few times. This chain links TRBV5-4 with TRBJ1-1, with D possibly TRBD1 on 6 matching bases. CDR1 SGHNT and CDR2 YYREEE come from the germline V gene (reference sequence). The CDR3 runs to 20 residues. V dropped 4 bases and J dropped 5 bases, with 33 bases sitting between them. The chain's CDR3 is CASSQSHQVIQGRFATEAFF. Here the CDR3 DNA reads TGTGCCAGCAGCCAGTCACACCAAGTTATACAGGGTAGGTTTGCGACTGAAGCTTTCTTT.

V usage is TRBV6-5 and J usage is TRBJ2-2; D not resolved. There are 15 residues in the CDR3. The V and J ends lost 5 bases and 5 bases respectively, with 15 bases between them. The germline V gene encodes CDR1 MNHEY and CDR2 SVGAGI. CDR3 nucleotide sequence: TGTGCCAGCAGTCTTACGAGTCCTCATACCGGGGAGCTGTTTTTT. This codes for CASSLTSPHTGELFF.

This clonotype was counted a few times. The chain combines TRBV27 with TRBJ1-6; no clear D. This CDR3 contains 16 residues. Germline V gene lookup returns CDR1 MNHEY and CDR2 SMNVEV (reference sequence). V lost 2 bases to trimming and J lost 8 bases, with 16 bases between them. The CDR3, as DNA: TGTGCCAGCAGTTTAATGTCTGATCTCCTCCATTCACCCCTCCACTTT. Protein: CASSLMSDLLHSPLHF.

This clonotype has only a few counts. V usage is TRBV6-2 or TRBV6-3 and J usage is TRBJ2-1; D remains ambiguous. Germline-derived CDR1 and CDR2 are MNHEY and SVGEGT. This CDR3 is 19 amino acids long. Trimming stripped 2 bases from V and 4 bases from J, with 24 bases between. The CDR3 sequence is CASSYNRVLAPFSYNEQFF. In nucleotides, the CDR3 is TGTGCCAGCAGTTACAACCGGGTGTTAGCCCCCTTTTCATACAATGAGCAGTTCTTC.

This clonotype was seen ten or more times. The CDR3 DNA reads TGTGCCAGCAGCGTATCTGGCAGAAGTAGCGATGAGCAGTTCTTC. Protein: CASSVSGRSSDEQFF. The V and J genes are TRBV9 and TRBJ2-1; TRBD2 is a possible D gene (5 bases). The CDR3 has 15 residues. Trimming stripped 1 base from V and 8 bases from J, with 16 bases between. Looked up from germline, CDR1 is SGDLS and CDR2 is YYNGEE.

The rearrangement joins TRBV20-1 to TRBJ1-4; tentatively, D is TRBD1 (5 bases). The germline V and J ends were trimmed by 7 bases and 7 bases, with 22 bases remaining between them. CDR1 is DFQATT and CDR2 is SNEGSKA in the germline V gene (reference sequence). The CDR3 extends over 15 amino acids. For the CDR3, the DNA is TGCAGTGGGGCGGGGGTTTCTGTCTTTGGTGAAAAACTGTTTTTT. The encoded protein is CSGAGVSVFGEKLFF.

The V call is TRBV7-9, the J call TRBJ2-3; D ambiguous. V was pared by 5 bases and J by 7 bases, with 22 bases between. The CDR3 consists of 16 residues. Germline V gene sequence: CDR1 SEHNR, CDR2 FQNEAQ (reference sequence). The CDR3 sequence: CASSPESSPTSHTQYF. The CDR3 nucleotides read TGTGCCAGCAGCCCAGAGAGCAGCCCCACGAGCCATACGCAGTATTTT.

Note on this clonotype: A read error may be the cause here, since a much bigger clone is one base away. The chain recombines TRBV20-1 with TRBJ1-5, with TRBD1 matching 12 bases. The CDR3 runs to 20 residues. Germline CDR1 and CDR2: DFQATT and SNEGSKA (reference sequence). J was trimmed by 8 bases and V by 2 bases; bases with no gene match: 22. CDR3 in amino acids: CSARPPPSIRDRGRGKPQHF. The CDR3 DNA follows: TGCAGTGCTAGACCCCCCCCCTCCATCCGGGACAGGGGGCGGGGGAAGCCCCAGCATTTT.

The V call is TRBV20-1, the J call TRBJ1-1; D gene uncertain. The V gene's germline CDR1 is DFQATT and CDR2 SNEGSKA (reference sequence). The CDR3 spans 11 residues. Trimming took off 3 bases at V and 5 bases at J, with 7 bases between the two ends. The CDR3 DNA follows: TGCAGTGCTAGCCTAAGTACTGAAGCTTTCTTT. Encoded protein: CSASLSTEAFF.